These T cell receptor beta chains were read from a single sample in a study of graft-versus-host responses after intestinal transplantation. The data were produced by immunoSEQ multiplex PCR, yet TCRdb's version contains in-frame clones alone and is incomplete. The profile shows about 26,000 clones, 82% of them singletons. Which antigens these TCRs recognize remains unknown. Sequencing used unstimulated CD4+ T cells sorted from spleen or lymph node cells, obtained before intestinal transplant. The receptors here all came from a human donor who received an intestinal transplant. CDR3s include the opening cysteine and the closing phenylalanine or tryptophan. Each record gives: clone size, V gene, J gene, D gene, CDR3 DNA, CDR3 protein. D genes are given only for firm matches. The listing skips clone size in some rows; elsewhere it reads once, few, many or a size class.

.	TRBV5-1	TRBJ2-7	TRBD2	TGCGCCAGCAGCTTCGGGACTAGCATGGTATATAACGAGCAGTACTTC	CASSFGTSMVYNEQYF
.	TRBV5-1	TRBJ1-1	.	TGCGCCAGCAGCTTGCGTCCGAACACTGAAGCTTTCTTT	CASSLRPNTEAFF
.	TRBV7-3	TRBJ2-7	.	TGTGCCAGCAGCTTAATTCTCCAGGGCTACGAGCAGTACTTC	CASSLILQGYEQYF
.	TRBV7-2	TRBJ2-7	TRBD2	TGTGCCAGCAGCTTGAGACTAGCGGGAGTTCTCTGGGGCTACGAGCAGTACTTC	CASSLRLAGVLWGYEQYF
.	TRBV18	TRBJ2-7	.	TGTGCCAGCTCACCAGTGGGAACGGGGGAGCAGTACTTC	CASSPVGTGEQYF
.	TRBV5-1	TRBJ2-5	.	TGCGCCAGCAGCTTGTCGGGGGCCGTACAAGAGACCCAGTACTTC	CASSLSGAVQETQYF
.	TRBV6-5	TRBJ2-5	.	TGTGCCAGCAGCTGGACAGTCTTAGAGACCCAGTACTTC	CASSWTVLETQYF
.	TRBV5-6	TRBJ2-7	TRBD1	TGTGCCAGCAGCCCTCCGGGACAGGGCCCCTACGAGCAGTACTTC	CASSPPGQGPYEQYF
once	TRBV25-1	TRBJ2-5	.	TGTGCCAGCAGTGAACACCGGTACCAAGAGACCCAGTACTTC	CASSEHRYQETQYF
.	TRBV15	TRBJ1-6	.	TGTGCCACCAGCAGTTGGAGGGAGTCACCCCTCCACTTT	CATSSWRESPLHF
.	TRBV7-2	TRBJ2-2	.	TGTGCCAGCAGCTTAGTAGTCAGGGGCACCGGGGAGCTGTTTTTT	CASSLVVRGTGELFF
.	TRBV5-1	TRBJ1-4	.	TGCGCCAGCAGCTTGGACAGCTCTAATGAAAAACTGTTTTTT	CASSLDSSNEKLFF
.	TRBV9	TRBJ1-1	.	TGTGCCAGCAGCGCCGACAGGAACACTGAAGCTTTCTTT	CASSADRNTEAFF
.	TRBV28	TRBJ2-7	.	TGTGCCAGCAGTGACACCCTAGCGACCTACGAGCAGTACTTC	CASSDTLATYEQYF
.	TRBV11-2	TRBJ1-3	.	TGTGCCAGCAGCTTCGACAGGGGAAACACCATATATTTT	CASSFDRGNTIYF
.	TRBV30	TRBJ2-1	TRBD1	TGTGCCTGGAGTGGGTCATACCGGGACAGGGGGAATGAGCAGTTCTTC	CAWSGSYRDRGNEQFF
.	TRBV18	TRBJ1-1	.	TGTGCCAGCTCACCAGCTTCCATGAACACTGAAGCTTTCTTT	CASSPASMNTEAFF
.	TRBV5-4	TRBJ2-3	TRBD2	TGTGCCAGCAGCCCGAGGACTAGCGGGGGTACAGATACGCAGTATTTT	CASSPRTSGGTDTQYF
.	TRBV4-1	TRBJ2-3	TRBD2	TGCGCCAGCAGCCAAGAGGGAGCGGGGGGGCCAGATACGCAGTATTTT	CASSQEGAGGPDTQYF
once	TRBV10-3	TRBJ2-7	.	TGTGCCATCAGCCGAGGGGGGGACACGGGCGAGCAGTACTTC	CAISRGGDTGEQYF
.	TRBV6-5	TRBJ1-5	TRBD1	TGTGCCAGCAGCCCTCGACAGGGTAATCAGCCCCAGCATTTT	CASSPRQGNQPQHF
once	TRBV28	TRBJ2-7	.	TGTGCCAGCAGTTTACCGCCAAGGGGCGCCTTCAGCTCCTACGAGCAGTACTTC	CASSLPPRGAFSSYEQYF
.	TRBV5-1	TRBJ1-4	.	TGCGCCAGCAGCTTGGGACCCCGGGGGAATGAAAAACTGTTTTTT	CASSLGPRGNEKLFF
.	TRBV15	TRBJ2-6	.	TGTGCCACCAGCAGTAAACAGTCCCACCCCCTAAGCTCTGGGGCCAACGTCCTGACTTTC	CATSSKQSHPLSSGANVLTF
.	TRBV28	TRBJ2-7	.	TGTGCCAGCAGCCCTCAGACCAAGTCCTACGAGCAGTACTTC	CASSPQTKSYEQYF
.	TRBV19	TRBJ1-4	TRBD1	TGTGCCAGTAGGAGACAGGGGATTGAAAAACTGTTTTTT	CASRRQGIEKLFF
.	TRBV19	TRBJ1-1	.	TGTGCCAGTAGTGGCAAGGGGAGGGGTACTGAAGCTTTCTTT	CASSGKGRGTEAFF
.	TRBV12-5	TRBJ2-2	.	TGTGCTAGTGGTACGGGACAGAACACCGGGGAGCTGTTTTTT	CASGTGQNTGELFF
.	TRBV7-3	TRBJ2-3	.	TGTGCCAGCAGCTTAGACAGCACAGATACGCAGTATTTT	CASSLDSTDTQYF
.	TRBV28	TRBJ2-1	TRBD2	TGTGCCAGCACCTCCCAAAAGGGGACTAGTGAGACGGATGAGCAGTTCTTC	CASTSQKGTSETDEQFF
.	TRBV4-1	TRBJ2-1	TRBD2	TGCGCCAGCAGCCAAGACCATGGGACTACCGAGAATGAGCAGTTCTTC	CASSQDHGTTENEQFF
.	TRBV9	TRBJ2-7	.	TGTGCCAGCTCAAGGACAGATTTCTACGAGCAGTACTTC	CASSRTDFYEQYF
.	TRBV2	TRBJ1-6	.	TGTGCCAGCAAAGAGATCGGAAATAATTCACCCCTCCACTTT	CASKEIGNNSPLHF
once	TRBV28	TRBJ1-5	.	TGTGCCAGCAGTTCTCTTCGTGGCGTTCGAAGCAATCAGCCCCAGCATTTT	CASSSLRGVRSNQPQHF
.	TRBV9	TRBJ2-3	.	TGTGCCAGCAGCGTAACAGGAGATACGCAGTATTTT	CASSVTGDTQYF
.	TRBV28	TRBJ2-7	.	TGTGCCAGCAGTTTACCAGGAGTCGCCTACGAGCAGTACTTC	CASSLPGVAYEQYF
.	TRBV6-5	TRBJ1-3	TRBD1	TGTGCCAGCAGTTCAGGGGGCCGTAGCTCTGGAAACACCATATATTTT	CASSSGGRSSGNTIYF
.	TRBV25-1	TRBJ2-1	.	TGTGCCAGCCGGCGACAGAACTACAATGAGCAGTTCTTC	CASRRQNYNEQFF
.	TRBV10-3	TRBJ1-1	.	TGTGCCATCAGTGGGGCAGGGAACACTGAAGCTTTCTTT	CAISGAGNTEAFF
.	TRBV7-8	TRBJ1-5	.	TGTGCCAGCAGCTTAAAAACGGAAGGGGGTAATCAGCCCCAGCATTTT	CASSLKTEGGNQPQHF
few	TRBV5-4	TRBJ2-7	.	TGTGCCAGCAGCTTGGTAGGATGGCAGGGGGGCTACGAGCAGTACTTC	CASSLVGWQGGYEQYF
.	TRBV30	TRBJ2-5	.	TGTGCCTGGAGTGTACCCCGGGGCTACCAAGAGACCCAGTACTTC	CAWSVPRGYQETQYF
.	TRBV28	TRBJ2-7	.	TGTGCCAGCAGTTCAGAGGCCCCCACCTACGAGCAGTACTTC	CASSSEAPTYEQYF